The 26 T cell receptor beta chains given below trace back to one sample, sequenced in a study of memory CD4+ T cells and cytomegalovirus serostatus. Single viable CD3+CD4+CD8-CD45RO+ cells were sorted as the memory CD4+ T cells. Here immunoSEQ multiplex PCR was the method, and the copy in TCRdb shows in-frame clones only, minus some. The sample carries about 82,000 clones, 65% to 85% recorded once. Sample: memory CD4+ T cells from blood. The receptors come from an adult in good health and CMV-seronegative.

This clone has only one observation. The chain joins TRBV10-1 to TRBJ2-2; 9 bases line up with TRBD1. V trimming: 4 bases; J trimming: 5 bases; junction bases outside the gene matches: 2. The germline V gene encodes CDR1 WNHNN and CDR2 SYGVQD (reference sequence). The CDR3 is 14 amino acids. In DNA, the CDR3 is TGCGCCAGCAGTGGGACAGGGGTTACCGGGGAGCTGTTTTTT. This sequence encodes CASSGTGVTGELFF.

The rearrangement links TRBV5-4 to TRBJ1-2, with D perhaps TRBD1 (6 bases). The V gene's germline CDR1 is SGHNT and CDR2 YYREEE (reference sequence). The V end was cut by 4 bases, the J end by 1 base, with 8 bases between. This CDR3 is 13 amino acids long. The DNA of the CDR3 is TGTGCCAGCAGCCTGGACAGTAACTATGGCTACACCTTC. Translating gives CASSLDSNYGYTF.

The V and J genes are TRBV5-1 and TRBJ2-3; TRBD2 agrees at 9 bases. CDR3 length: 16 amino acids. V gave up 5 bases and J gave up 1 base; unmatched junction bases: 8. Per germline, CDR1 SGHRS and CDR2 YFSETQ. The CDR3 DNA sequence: TGCGCCAGCAGTCTGGGAGCTAGCGGGGGCACAGATACGCAGTATTTT. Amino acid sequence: CASSLGASGGTDTQYF.

The CDR3 loop is CASSPLRAATNEKLFF. CDR3 nucleotide sequence: TGTGCCAGCTCCCCTTTGAGGGCCGCAACTAATGAAAAACTGTTTTTT. The chain recombines TRBV7-8 with TRBJ1-4; no firm D call. The germline V gene encodes CDR1 SGHVS and CDR2 FQNEAQ. The CDR3 spans 16 residues. V lost 8 bases to trimming and J lost 0 bases, with 16 bases between them.

CDR3 nucleotide sequence: TGTGCCAGCAGTGAAGTCTACGAGCAGTACTTC. Its protein product is CASSEVYEQYF. This sequence joins TRBV2 and TRBJ2-7; D not resolved. Germline V gives CDR1 SNHLY, CDR2 FYNNEI. The CDR3 runs to 11 residues. V lost 1 base and J 3 bases, leaving 1 base between the germline ends.

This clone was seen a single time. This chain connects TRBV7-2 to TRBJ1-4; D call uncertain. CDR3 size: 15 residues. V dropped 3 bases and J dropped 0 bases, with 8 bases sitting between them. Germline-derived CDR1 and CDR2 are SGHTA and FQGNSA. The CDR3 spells CASSLRKATNEKLFF. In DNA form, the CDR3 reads TGTGCCAGCAGCTTGAGGAAAGCAACTAATGAAAAACTGTTTTTT.

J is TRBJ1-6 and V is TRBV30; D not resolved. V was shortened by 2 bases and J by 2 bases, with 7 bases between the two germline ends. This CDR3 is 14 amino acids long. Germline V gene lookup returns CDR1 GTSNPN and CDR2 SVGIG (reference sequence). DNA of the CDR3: TGTGCCTGGAGTTATCGTACCTATAATTCACCCCTCCACTTT. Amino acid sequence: CAWSYRTYNSPLHF.

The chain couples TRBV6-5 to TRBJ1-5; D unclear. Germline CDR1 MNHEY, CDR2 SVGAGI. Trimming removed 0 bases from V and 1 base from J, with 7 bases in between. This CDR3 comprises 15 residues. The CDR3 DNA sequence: TGTGCCAGCAGTTACTCATGGGAGAGCAATCAGCCCCAGCATTTT. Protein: CASSYSWESNQPQHF.

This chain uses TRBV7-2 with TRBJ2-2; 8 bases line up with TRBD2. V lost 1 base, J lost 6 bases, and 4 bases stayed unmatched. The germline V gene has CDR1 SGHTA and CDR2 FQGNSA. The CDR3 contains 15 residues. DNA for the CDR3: TGTGCCAGCAGCTTAGTCGGGGGGGCCTCCGGGGAGCTGTTTTTT. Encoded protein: CASSLVGGASGELFF.

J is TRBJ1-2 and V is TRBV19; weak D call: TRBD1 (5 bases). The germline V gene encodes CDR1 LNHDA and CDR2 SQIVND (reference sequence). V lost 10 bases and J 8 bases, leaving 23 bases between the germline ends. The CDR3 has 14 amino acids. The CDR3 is CATFDRRGVRGYTF. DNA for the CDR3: TGTGCCACCTTCGATCGCCGGGGGGTCCGGGGCTACACCTTC.

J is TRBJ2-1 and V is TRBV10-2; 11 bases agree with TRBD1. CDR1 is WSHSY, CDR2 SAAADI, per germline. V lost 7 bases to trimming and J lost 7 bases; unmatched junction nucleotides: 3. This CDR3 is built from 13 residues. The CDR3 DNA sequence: TGCGCCAGCACGGGACAGGGGGGGAATGAGCAGTTCTTC. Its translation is CASTGQGGNEQFF.

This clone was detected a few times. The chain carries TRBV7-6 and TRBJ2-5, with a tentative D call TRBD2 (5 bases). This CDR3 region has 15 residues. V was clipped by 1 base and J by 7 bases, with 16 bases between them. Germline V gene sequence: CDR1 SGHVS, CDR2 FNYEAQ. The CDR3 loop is CASSLGGRVVLTQYF. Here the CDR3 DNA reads TGTGCCAGCAGCTTAGGAGGGCGCGTAGTACTGACCCAGTACTTC.

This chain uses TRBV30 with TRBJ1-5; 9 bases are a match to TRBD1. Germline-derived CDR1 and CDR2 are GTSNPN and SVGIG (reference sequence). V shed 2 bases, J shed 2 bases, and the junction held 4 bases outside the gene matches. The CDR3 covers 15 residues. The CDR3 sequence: CAWSTRDRGNQPQHF. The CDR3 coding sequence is TGTGCCTGGAGTACCCGGGACAGGGGCAATCAGCCCCAGCATTTT.

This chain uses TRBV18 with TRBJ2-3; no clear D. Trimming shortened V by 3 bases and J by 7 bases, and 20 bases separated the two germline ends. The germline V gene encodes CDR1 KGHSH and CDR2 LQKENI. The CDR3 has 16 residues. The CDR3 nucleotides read TGTGCCAGCTCACCGTCCTATCTTCCGATAACGAATACGCAGTATTTT. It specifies CASSPSYLPITNTQYF.

Written as DNA, the CDR3 is TGTGCCTGGACTTCTCTTTCGGGACTAGCGGGGGTTGTAGATACGCAGTATTTT. It translates to CAWTSLSGLAGVVDTQYF. This rearrangement joins TRBV30 to TRBJ2-3, with 14 bases identical to TRBD2. This CDR3 has 18 amino acids. V shed 4 bases and J 5 bases; nucleotides not matched to a gene: 14. Germline loops: CDR1 GTSNPN, CDR2 SVGIG (reference sequence).

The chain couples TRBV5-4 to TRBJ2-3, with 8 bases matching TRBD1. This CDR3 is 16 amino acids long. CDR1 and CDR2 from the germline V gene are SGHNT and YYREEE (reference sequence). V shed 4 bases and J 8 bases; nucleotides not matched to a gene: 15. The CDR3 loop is CASSKTGGQLFGTQYF. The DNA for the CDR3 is TGTGCCAGCAGCAAAACAGGGGGTCAACTATTCGGTACGCAGTATTTT. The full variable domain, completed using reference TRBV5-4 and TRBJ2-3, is ETGVTQSPTHLIKTRGQQVTLRCSSQSGHNTVSWYQQALGQGPQFIFQYYREEENGRGNFPPRFSGLQFPNYSSELNVNALELDDSALYLCASSKTGGQLFGTQYFGPGTRLTVL.

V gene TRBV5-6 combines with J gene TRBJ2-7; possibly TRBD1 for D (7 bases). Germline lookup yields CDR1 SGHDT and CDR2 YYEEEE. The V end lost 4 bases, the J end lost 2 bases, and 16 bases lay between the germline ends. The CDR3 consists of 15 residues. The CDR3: CASSAGPGGTYEQYF. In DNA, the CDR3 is TGTGCCAGCAGCGCGGGCCCAGGGGGGACCTACGAGCAGTACTTC.

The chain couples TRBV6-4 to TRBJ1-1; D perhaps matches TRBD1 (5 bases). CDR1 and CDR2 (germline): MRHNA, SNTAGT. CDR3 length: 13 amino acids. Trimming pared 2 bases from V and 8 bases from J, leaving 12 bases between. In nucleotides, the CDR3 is TGTGCCAGCAGTGACGGGGGTAAGGTCGAAGCTTTCTTT. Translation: CASSDGGKVEAFF.

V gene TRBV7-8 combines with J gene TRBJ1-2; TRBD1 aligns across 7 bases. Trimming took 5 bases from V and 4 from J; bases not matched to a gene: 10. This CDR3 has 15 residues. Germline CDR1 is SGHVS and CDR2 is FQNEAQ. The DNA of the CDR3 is TGTGCCAGCAGCAGAACGAGACAGGGTCGCTATGGCTACACCTTC. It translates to CASSRTRQGRYGYTF.

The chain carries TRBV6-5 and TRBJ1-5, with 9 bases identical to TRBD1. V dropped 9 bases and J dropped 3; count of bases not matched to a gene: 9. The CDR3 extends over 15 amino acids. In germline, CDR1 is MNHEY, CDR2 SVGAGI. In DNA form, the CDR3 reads TGTGCCAGGAGAGACCGGGACAGGGTCAATCAGCCCCAGCATTTT. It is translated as CARRDRDRVNQPQHF.

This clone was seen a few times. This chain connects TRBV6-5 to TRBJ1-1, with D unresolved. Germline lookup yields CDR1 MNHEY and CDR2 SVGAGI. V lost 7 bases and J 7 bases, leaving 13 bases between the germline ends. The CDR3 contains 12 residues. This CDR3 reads CASTKPGSEAFF. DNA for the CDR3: TGTGCCAGCACCAAACCGGGCAGTGAAGCTTTCTTT.

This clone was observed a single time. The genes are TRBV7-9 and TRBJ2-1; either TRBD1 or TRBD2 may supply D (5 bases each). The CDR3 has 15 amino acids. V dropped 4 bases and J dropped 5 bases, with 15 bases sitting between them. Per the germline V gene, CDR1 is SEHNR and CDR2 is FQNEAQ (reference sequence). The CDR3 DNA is TGTGCCAGCAGCTCCGAGGGGCACGACGACAATGAGCAGTTCTTC. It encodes CASSSEGHDDNEQFF. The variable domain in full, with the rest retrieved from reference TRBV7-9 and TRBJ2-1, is DTGVSQNPRHKITKRGQNVTFRCDPISEHNRLYWYRQTLGQGPEFLTYFQNEAQLEKSRLLSDRFSAERPKGSFSTLEIQRTEQGDSAMYLCASSSEGHDDNEQFFGPGTRLTVL.

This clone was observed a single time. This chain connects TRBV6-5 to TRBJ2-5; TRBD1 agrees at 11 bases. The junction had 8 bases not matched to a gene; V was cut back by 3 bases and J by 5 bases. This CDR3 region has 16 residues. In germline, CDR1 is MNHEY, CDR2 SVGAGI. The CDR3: CASSYGSGQGGETQYF. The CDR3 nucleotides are TGTGCCAGCAGTTATGGTTCGGGACAGGGGGGGGAGACCCAGTACTTC.

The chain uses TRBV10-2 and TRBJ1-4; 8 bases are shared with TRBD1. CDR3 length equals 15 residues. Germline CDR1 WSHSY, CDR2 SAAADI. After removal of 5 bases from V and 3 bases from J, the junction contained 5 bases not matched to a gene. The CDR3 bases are TGCGCCAGCAGTAGCCCGGGACAGGCTAATGAAAAACTGTTTTTT. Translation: CASSSPGQANEKLFF.

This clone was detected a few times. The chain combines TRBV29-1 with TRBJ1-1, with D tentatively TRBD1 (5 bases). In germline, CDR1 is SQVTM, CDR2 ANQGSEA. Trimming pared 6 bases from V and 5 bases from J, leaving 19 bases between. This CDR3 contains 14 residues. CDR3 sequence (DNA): TGCAGCGTCTCCCTTCAGGGTAAGGAGACTGAAGCTTTCTTT. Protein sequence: CSVSLQGKETEAFF.

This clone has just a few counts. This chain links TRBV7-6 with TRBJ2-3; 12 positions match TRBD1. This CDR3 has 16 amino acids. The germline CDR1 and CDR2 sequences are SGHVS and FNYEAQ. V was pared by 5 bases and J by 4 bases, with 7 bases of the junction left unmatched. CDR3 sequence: CASSNTGTGGADTQYF. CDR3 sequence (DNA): TGTGCCAGCAGCAATACCGGGACAGGGGGCGCAGATACGCAGTATTTT. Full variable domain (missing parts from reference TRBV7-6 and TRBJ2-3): GAGVSQSPRYKVTKRGQDVALRCDPISGHVSLYWYRQALGQGPEFLTYFNYEAQQDKSGLPNDRFSAERPEGSISTLTIQRTEQRDSAMYRCASSNTGTGGADTQYFGPGTRLTVL.